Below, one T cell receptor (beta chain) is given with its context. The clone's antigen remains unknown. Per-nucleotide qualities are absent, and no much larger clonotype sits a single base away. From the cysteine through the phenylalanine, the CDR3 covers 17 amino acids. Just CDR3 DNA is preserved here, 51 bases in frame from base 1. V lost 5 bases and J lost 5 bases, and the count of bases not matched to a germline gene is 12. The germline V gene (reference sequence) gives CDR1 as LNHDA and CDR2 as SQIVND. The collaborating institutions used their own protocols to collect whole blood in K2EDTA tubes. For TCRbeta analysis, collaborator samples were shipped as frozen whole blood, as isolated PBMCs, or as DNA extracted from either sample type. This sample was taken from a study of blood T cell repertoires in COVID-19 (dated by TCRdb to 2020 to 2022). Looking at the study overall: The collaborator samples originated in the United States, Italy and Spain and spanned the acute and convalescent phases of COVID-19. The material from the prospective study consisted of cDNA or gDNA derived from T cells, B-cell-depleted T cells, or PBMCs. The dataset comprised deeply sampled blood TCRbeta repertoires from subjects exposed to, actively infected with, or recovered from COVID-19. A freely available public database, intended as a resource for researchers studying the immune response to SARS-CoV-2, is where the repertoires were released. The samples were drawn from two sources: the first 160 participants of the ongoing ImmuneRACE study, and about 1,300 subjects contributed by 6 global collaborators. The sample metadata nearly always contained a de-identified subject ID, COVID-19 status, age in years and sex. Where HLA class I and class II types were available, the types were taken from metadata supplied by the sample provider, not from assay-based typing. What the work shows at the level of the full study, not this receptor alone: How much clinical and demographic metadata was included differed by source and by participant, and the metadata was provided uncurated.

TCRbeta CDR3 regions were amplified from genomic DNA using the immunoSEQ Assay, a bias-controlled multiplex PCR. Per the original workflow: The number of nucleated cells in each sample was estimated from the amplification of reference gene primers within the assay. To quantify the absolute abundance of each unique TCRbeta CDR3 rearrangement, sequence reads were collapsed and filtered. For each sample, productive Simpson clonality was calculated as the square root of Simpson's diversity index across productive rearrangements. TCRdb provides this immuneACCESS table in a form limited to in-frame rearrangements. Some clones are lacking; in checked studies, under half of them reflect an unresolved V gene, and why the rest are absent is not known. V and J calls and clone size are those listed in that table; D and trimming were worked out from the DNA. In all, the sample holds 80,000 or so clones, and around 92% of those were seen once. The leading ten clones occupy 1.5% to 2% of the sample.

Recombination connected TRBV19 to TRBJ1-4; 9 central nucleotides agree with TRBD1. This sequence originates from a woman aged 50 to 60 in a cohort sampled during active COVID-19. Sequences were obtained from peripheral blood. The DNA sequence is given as TGTGCCAGTAGTGTAAACCCCCGGGACAGGGTAAATGAAAAACTGTTTTTT. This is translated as CASSVNPRDRVNEKLFF.